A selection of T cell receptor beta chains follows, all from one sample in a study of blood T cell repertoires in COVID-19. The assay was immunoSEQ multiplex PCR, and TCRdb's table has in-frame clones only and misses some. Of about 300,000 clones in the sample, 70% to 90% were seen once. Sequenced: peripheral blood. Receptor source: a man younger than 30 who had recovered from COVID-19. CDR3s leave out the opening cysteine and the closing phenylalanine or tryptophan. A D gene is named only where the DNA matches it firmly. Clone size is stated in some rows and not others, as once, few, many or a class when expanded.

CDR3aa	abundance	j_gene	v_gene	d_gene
AITRDRVTGELF	.	TRBJ2-2	TRBV10-3	TRBD1
ASSVAEGAGNTIY	.	TRBJ1-3	TRBV9	.
AAGQGTGEKLF	.	TRBJ1-4	TRBV30	TRBD1
ASSYGDIQYGYT	.	TRBJ1-2	TRBV6-6	.
ASSLWAEILYEQY	.	TRBJ2-7	TRBV7-3	.
ASSLVESGFSTIY	.	TRBJ1-3	TRBV7-2	.
ASSVEGARGNTIY	.	TRBJ1-3	TRBV9	TRBD1
ASSLGSGTISYEQY	.	TRBJ2-7	TRBV7-6	.
ASSGLAGGTGELF	.	TRBJ2-2	TRBV6-2/TRBV6-3	TRBD2
ASSQSQSSGKLAKNIQY	.	TRBJ2-4	TRBV23-1	TRBD2
ASRPTGTGNTGELF	.	TRBJ2-2	TRBV19	TRBD1
ASSQDEGEGEKLF	.	TRBJ1-4	TRBV4-3	.
ASTPGELPDGYT	.	TRBJ1-2	TRBV2	.
ASSVGPTRAF	.	TRBJ1-1	TRBV18	.
ASSPTVRGKTEAF	.	TRBJ1-1	TRBV11-2	.
ASSILAGGLVNEQF	.	TRBJ2-1	TRBV19	TRBD2
ASSFGFYTETQY	.	TRBJ2-5	TRBV5-4	.
ASSQDRTSGRVNEQF	.	TRBJ2-1	TRBV4-1	TRBD2
ASSYLPSGDYEQY	.	TRBJ2-7	TRBV6-2/TRBV6-3	TRBD2
ASSGGGGSNQPQH	.	TRBJ1-5	TRBV19	.
ARSFNRGWWTEANTGELF	.	TRBJ2-2	TRBV7-5	.
ASSNTGVNTEAF	.	TRBJ1-1	TRBV3-1/TRBV3-2	.
ASSEGPSEYYEQY	.	TRBJ2-7	TRBV6-1	.
ASSIELYPGSSGWAKNIQY	.	TRBJ2-4	TRBV19	TRBD2
ASSPSLYIAHEQY	once	TRBJ2-7	TRBV3-1/TRBV3-2	.
AWSYIADTARYNEQF	.	TRBJ2-1	TRBV30	.
ASSPGGATNEKLF	.	TRBJ1-4	TRBV5-1	.
ATSPGAGPQETQY	once	TRBJ2-5	TRBV15	.
ASRVAGGLYNEQF	.	TRBJ2-1	TRBV19	TRBD2
ASSYFGTGGNEQF	.	TRBJ2-1	TRBV6-2/TRBV6-3	TRBD1
ASSLAGFGSSQY	.	TRBJ2-3	TRBV5-1	.
ASSAAGWAVNSPLH	.	TRBJ1-6	TRBV19	.
ASHPGSSYNEQF	.	TRBJ2-1	TRBV5-1	.
ATNHPSGSRNEQF	once	TRBJ2-1	TRBV24-1	TRBD2
AVTSGQANYNEQF	.	TRBJ2-1	TRBV10-3	TRBD2
ASSYPGQNEAF	once	TRBJ1-1	TRBV6-6	TRBD1
ATSRQQGGVYGYT	.	TRBJ1-2	TRBV15	TRBD1
ASSYQTTETEAF	.	TRBJ1-1	TRBV6-5	.
ASRRLAGGGGETQY	.	TRBJ2-5	TRBV2	TRBD2
AWSVPFTTSGRFHNEQF	.	TRBJ2-1	TRBV30	TRBD2
ASSNRDRGPGELF	once	TRBJ2-2	TRBV14	TRBD1
AGGQESPYSNQPQH	few	TRBJ1-5	TRBV27	TRBD1
ASSIEFSPLH	.	TRBJ1-6	TRBV19	.
ASSITGLNQPQH	.	TRBJ1-5	TRBV27	.
ASSSPGQGDEQF	.	TRBJ2-1	TRBV11-2	TRBD1
ASSPYAGTGYEQY	many	TRBJ2-7	TRBV5-4	.